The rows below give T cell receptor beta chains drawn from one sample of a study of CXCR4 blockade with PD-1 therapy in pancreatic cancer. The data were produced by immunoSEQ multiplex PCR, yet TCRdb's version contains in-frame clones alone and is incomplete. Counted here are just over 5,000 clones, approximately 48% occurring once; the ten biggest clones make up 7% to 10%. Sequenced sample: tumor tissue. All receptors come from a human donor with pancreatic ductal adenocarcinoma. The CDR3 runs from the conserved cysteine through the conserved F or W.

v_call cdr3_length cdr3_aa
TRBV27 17 CASSSRTGGTYNSPLHF
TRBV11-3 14 CASRGQGQFDGYTF
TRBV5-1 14 CASSLGERFTEAFF
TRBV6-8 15 CASSYQGTGEDEQFF
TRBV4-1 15 CASSQDPRVRTEAFF
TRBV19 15 CASSMTSGSWNEQFF
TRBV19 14 CASSKGRDYNEQFF
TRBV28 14 CASSFVQGAEKLFF
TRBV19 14 CASMGADINYGYTF
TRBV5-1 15 CASSGDRVLRETQYF
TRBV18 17 CASSPQKGQGMPYEQYF
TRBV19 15 CASSGTTGGNSPLHF
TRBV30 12 CAWGATNEKLFF
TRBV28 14 CASSLAPELGPQHF
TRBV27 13 CASSSSGANVLTF
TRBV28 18 CASSLWGLAGGPTDTQYF
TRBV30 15 CAWVFRGTIITEAFF
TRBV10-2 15 CASRGHEGGYQPQHF
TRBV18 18 CASSPPVEGQGLNYGYTF
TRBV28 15 CASSVIGPSYNEQFF
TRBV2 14 CASSVGTSGYEQYF
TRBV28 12 CASSLWDRGSDF
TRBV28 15 CASSLSASGQNIQYF
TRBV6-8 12 CAIRDYYNEQFF
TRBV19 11 CASRRTGELFF
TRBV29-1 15 CSVRPGGQGAYEQYF
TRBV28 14 CASRPGDRAYEQYF
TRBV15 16 CATSRDLVGSSYKQYF
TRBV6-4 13 CASSDSDTDTQYF
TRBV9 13 CASMRDRDTEAFF
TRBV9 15 CASSVLAGAYNEQFF